This T cell receptor (beta chain) was identified in a study of T cell responses to AZD1222 COVID-19 vaccine. This table comes from immunoSEQ multiplex PCR, and its TCRdb copy is limited to in-frame clones, with some not included. The sample includes about 42,000 clones, more than 70% of them seen just once. This CDR3 has 18 residues. V trimming: 4 bases; J trimming: 1 base; junction bases outside the gene matches: 13. CDR1 and CDR2 (germline): SEHNR, FQNEAQ (reference sequence). This receptor was obtained from an adult who received the AZD1222 COVID-19 vaccine. The starting material was peripheral blood, obtained 28 days after the second AZD1222 dose. The chain recombines TRBV7-9 with TRBJ2-3; 8 bases agree with TRBD2. The chain's CDR3 is CASSSPYGPAGGTDTQYF. The DNA for the CDR3 is TGTGCCAGCAGCTCACCCTACGGCCCAGCGGGGGGCACAGATACGCAGTATTTT. The full variable domain, its missing parts supplied by reference TRBV7-9 and TRBJ2-3, is DTGVSQNPRHKITKRGQNVTFRCDPISEHNRLYWYRQTLGQGPEFLTYFQNEAQLEKSRLLSDRFSAERPKGSFSTLEIQRTEQGDSAMYLCASSSPYGPAGGTDTQYFGPGTRLTVL.